A single sample gave rise to the 13 T cell receptor beta chains below, sequenced in a study of monozygotic twins with inflammatory bowel disease. TCRdb reprocessed the 5' RACE reads, with one entry per CDR3 protein and no DNA. In all, the sample yields approximately 420,000 distinct CDR3 sequences. Source material: blood. The receptors shown here come from a human donor with ulcerative colitis or Crohn's disease, or a healthy co-twin of an affected twin (not recorded which).

The gene calls are TRBV6-2 or TRBV6-3 and TRBJ2-1; there is no DNA to check the TCRdb D call of TRBD2. The CDR3 is made up of 15 amino acids. CDR1 and CDR2 from the germline V gene are MNHEY and SVGEGT. The CDR3 loop reads CASSSGTSREEEQFF.

The chain combines TRBV19 with TRBJ2-7; TCRdb lists TRBD1, though no DNA is available to test this call. Germline values: CDR1 LNHDA, CDR2 SQIVND (reference sequence). The CDR3 consists of 15 residues. CDR3 residues: CASSLAGTGVWEQYF.

This rearrangement joins TRBV20-1 to TRBJ2-4; TCRdb lists TRBD1, though no DNA is available to test this call. CDR3 size: 13 residues. Germline CDR1 is DFQATT and CDR2 is SNEGSKA (reference sequence). This CDR3 is CSAREGATNIQYF.

The chain carries TRBV7-9 and TRBJ2-2; absent DNA, TCRdb's TRBD1 call cannot be checked. Per germline, CDR1 SEHNR and CDR2 FQNEAQ (reference sequence). The CDR3 loop spans 17 amino acids. The CDR3 is CASSSTDAAGVAGELFF.

CDR3 region: CASSPPERNTGELFF. The V and J genes are TRBV18 and TRBJ2-2. Germline V CDR1 and CDR2: KGHSH, LQKENI. This CDR3 comprises 15 residues.

The rearrangement joins TRBV27 to TRBJ1-5; TCRdb outputs TRBD1, but without DNA this stays unchecked. The CDR3 length is 15 residues. The germline V gene has CDR1 MNHEY and CDR2 SMNVEV (reference sequence). The CDR3 is CASSLSRDSNQPQHF.

The rearrangement links TRBV7-9 to TRBJ2-5; with no DNA, the TCRdb D assignment of TRBD1 cannot be verified. The CDR3 has 14 amino acids. Germline assignment: CDR1 SEHNR and CDR2 FQNEAQ (reference sequence). The CDR3 here is CASSHGQGWETQYF.

The CDR3 here is CASSERTGRDLPFYEQYF. The chain couples TRBV4-1 to TRBJ2-7; without DNA, the TCRdb call of TRBD1 cannot be checked. Per germline, CDR1 MGHRA and CDR2 YSYEKL. The CDR3 totals 18 residues.

This rearrangement joins TRBV28 to TRBJ2-1. The CDR3 extends over 14 amino acids. Germline CDR1 is MDHEN and CDR2 is SYDVKM. The CDR3 here is CASSPSDHYNEQFF. The full variable domain, its missing parts supplied by reference TRBV28 and TRBJ2-1, is DVKVTQSSRYLVKRTGEKVFLECVQDMDHENMFWYRQDPGLGLRLIYFSYDVKMKEKGDIPEGYSVSREKKERFSLILESASTNQTSMYLCASSPSDHYNEQFFGPGTRLTVL.

The chain employs TRBV10-3 and TRBJ2-7; TCRdb proposes TRBD1, but this gene call is untestable without DNA. This CDR3 has 14 residues. CDR1 ENHRY and CDR2 SYGVKD come from the germline V gene. CDR3 protein: CAADGGQGAYEQYF.

The rearrangement uses TRBV29-1 and TRBJ2-2; TCRdb outputs TRBD2, but without DNA this stays unchecked. From germline, CDR1 is SQVTM and CDR2 ANQGSEA. This CDR3 has 15 residues. The CDR3 protein is CSVRLAGGQTGELFF.

This chain uses TRBV19 with TRBJ1-5. Germline-derived CDR1 and CDR2 are LNHDA and SQIVND (reference sequence). The CDR3 covers 13 residues. The CDR3 is CASSKAQMLPQHF.

This chain joins TRBV25-1 and TRBJ1-2; TCRdb selects TRBD1, and the lack of DNA leaves this call unchecked. CDR3 length equals 14 residues. From germline, CDR1 is MGHDK and CDR2 SYGVNS. CDR3 sequence: CASSYSGAQDGYTF.